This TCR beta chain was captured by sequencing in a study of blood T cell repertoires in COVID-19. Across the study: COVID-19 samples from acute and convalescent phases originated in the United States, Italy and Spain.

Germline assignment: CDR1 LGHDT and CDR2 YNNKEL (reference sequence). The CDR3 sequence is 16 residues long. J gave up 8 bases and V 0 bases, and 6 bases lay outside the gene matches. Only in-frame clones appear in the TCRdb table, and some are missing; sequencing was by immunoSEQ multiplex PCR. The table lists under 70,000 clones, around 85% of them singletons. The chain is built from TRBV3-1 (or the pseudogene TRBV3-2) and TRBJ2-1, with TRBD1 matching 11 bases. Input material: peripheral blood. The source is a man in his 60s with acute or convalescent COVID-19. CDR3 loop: CASSQDTGQGADEQFF. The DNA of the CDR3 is TGTGCCAGCAGCCAAGATACAGGACAGGGGGCTGATGAGCAGTTCTTC.